This record covers a single T cell receptor (beta chain). Antigen: not known. Measured with immunoSEQ multiplex PCR; TCRdb has only the in-frame clones, and not every one. Here the sample spans some 140,000 clones, roughly nine tenths being singletons. This entry is derived from a study of T cell responses to AZD1222 COVID-19 vaccine. General study findings and limits: Clonal diversity may have been underestimated in mostly white British donors.

The CDR3 runs to 17 residues. CDR1 is SGHDN and CDR2 is FVKESK in the germline V gene. Trimming removed 3 bases from V and 6 bases from J, with 21 bases in between. V gene TRBV14 combines with J gene TRBJ2-1; D gene uncertain. This TCR was sampled from an adult in good health. The material was peripheral blood, obtained on day 0 of MenACWY control vaccination. In DNA, the CDR3 is TGTGCCAGCAGCCACCTCATTTTAAGCCCCACAACCAATGAGCAGTTCTTC. Translated, it gives CASSHLILSPTTNEQFF.